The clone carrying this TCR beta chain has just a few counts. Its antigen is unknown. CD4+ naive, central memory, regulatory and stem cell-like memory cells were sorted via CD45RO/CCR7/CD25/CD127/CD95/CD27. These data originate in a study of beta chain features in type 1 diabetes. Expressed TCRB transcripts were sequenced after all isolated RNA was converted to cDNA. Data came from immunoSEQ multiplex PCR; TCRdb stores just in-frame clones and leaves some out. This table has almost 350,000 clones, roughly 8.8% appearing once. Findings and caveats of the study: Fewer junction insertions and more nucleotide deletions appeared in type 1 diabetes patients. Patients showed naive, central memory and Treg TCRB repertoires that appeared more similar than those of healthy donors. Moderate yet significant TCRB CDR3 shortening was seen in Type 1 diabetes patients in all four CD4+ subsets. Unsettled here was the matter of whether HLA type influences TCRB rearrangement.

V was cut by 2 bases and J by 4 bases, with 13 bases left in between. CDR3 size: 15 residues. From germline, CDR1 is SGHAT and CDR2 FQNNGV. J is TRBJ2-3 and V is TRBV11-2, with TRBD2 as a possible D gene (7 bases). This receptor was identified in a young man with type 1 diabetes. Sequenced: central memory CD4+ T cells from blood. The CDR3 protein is CASSLSGGGADTQYF. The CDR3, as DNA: TGTGCCAGCAGCTTATCGGGGGGCGGGGCAGATACGCAGTATTTT.